This TCR beta chain was sequenced during a study of blood T cell repertoires in COVID-19. Clones were sequenced by immunoSEQ multiplex PCR, and TCRdb holds only the in-frame ones, with some missing. The sample contains about 76,000 clones, around 86% of which appear only once. This clonotype was sampled from a human donor in a cohort sampled during active COVID-19. Material: peripheral blood.

Here the CDR3 reads CASSATKGNTIYF. CDR3 bases: TGTGCCAGCAGTGCCACTAAGGGAAACACCATATATTTT. This chain uses TRBV2 with TRBJ1-3; no clear D gene. Germline CDR1 reads SNHLY; CDR2 reads FYNNEI. Trimming pared 4 bases from V and 4 bases from J, leaving 8 bases between. The CDR3 runs to 13 residues.